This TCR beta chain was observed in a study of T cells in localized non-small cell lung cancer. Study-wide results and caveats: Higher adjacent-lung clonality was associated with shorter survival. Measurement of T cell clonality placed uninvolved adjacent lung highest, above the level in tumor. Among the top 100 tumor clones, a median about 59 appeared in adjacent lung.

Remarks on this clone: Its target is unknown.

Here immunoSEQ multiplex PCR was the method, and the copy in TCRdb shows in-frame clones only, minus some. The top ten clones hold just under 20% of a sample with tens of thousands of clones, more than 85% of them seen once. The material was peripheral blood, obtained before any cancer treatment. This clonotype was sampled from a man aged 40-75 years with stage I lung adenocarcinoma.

DNA of the CDR3: TGTGCTAGTGGTTTGGGTTTCACTGAAGCTTTCTTT. Protein product: CASGLGFTEAFF. This chain links TRBV12-5 with TRBJ1-1; D ambiguous. Germline loops: CDR1 LGHNT, CDR2 FRNRAP. CDR3 length: 12 amino acids. Trimming pared 1 base from V and 4 bases from J, leaving 4 bases between.